These 12 T cell receptor beta chains originate from one sample sequenced in a study of TIL therapy for anti-PD-1-resistant metastatic lung cancer. Specified time point: pre-treatment sample, taken before nivolumab and TIL therapy. This was the immunoSEQ v3 assay. Clones were read by immunoSEQ multiplex PCR, and TCRdb kept only the in-frame ones, dropping some. This table has more than 15,000 clones, about 80% appearing once. The source was blood, collected at baseline. The receptors come from a person aged 25 to 85 with non-small cell lung cancer.

The gene calls are TRBV28 and TRBJ2-7; no reliable D call. Germline lookup yields CDR1 MDHEN and CDR2 SYDVKM. This CDR3 spans 11 amino acids. Trimming removed 6 bases from V and 6 bases from J, with 9 bases in between. The CDR3 loop reads CASRLVSEQYF. CDR3 nucleotide sequence: TGTGCCAGCAGACTGGTCTCCGAGCAGTACTTC.

The chain has TRBV6-5 and TRBJ2-1, with no clear D. Germline V CDR1 and CDR2: MNHEY, SVGAGI. V dropped 2 bases and J dropped 0 bases, with 11 bases sitting between them. The CDR3 contains 16 residues. The CDR3 protein is CASSYERRISYNEQFF. Written as DNA, the CDR3 is TGTGCCAGCAGTTACGAGCGACGGATCTCCTACAATGAGCAGTTCTTC.

The chain uses TRBV5-6 and TRBJ2-7; the match to TRBD1 covers 7 bases. J gave up 4 bases and V 3 bases, and 4 bases lay outside the gene matches. The CDR3 totals 13 residues. Germline V gives CDR1 SGHDT, CDR2 YYEEEE. The CDR3 DNA sequence: TGTGCCAGCAGCTCGACAGGGAGATACGAGCAGTACTTC. This codes for CASSSTGRYEQYF.

This clone was found once. The chain recombines TRBV19 with TRBJ1-2, with D perhaps TRBD1 (5 bases). This CDR3 region has 14 residues. V lost 3 bases, J lost 6 bases, and 14 bases lay in between. CDR1 and CDR2 from the germline V gene are LNHDA and SQIVND (reference sequence). CDR3 region: CASSINGGLDGYTF. DNA for the CDR3: TGTGCCAGTAGTATTAACGGGGGTCTCGATGGCTACACCTTC.

Of note for this clone: No DNA is shown, since the ends of the CDR3 on it are uncertain; the CDR3 is the one TCRdb lists. This chain links TRBV28 with TRBJ2-4; the D call TRBD2 from the table was never checked on the DNA. The CDR3 numbers 12 amino acids, ends counted. Germline V gene data show CDR1 as MDHEN and CDR2 as SYDVKM. The CDR3 sequence is CASSSSKNIQYF.

The V call is TRBV27, the J call TRBJ2-5, with D perhaps matching TRBD1 or TRBD2 (5 bases each). The length of the CDR3 is 14 residues. Per germline, CDR1 MNHEY and CDR2 SMNVEV (reference sequence). V was cut by 3 bases and J by 4 bases, with 12 bases left in between. In DNA, the CDR3 is TGTGCCAGCAGTTTCTGGGGGACCTCAGAGACCCAGTACTTC. It codes for CASSFWGTSETQYF.

The V and J genes are TRBV19 and TRBJ2-1; 10 nucleotides line up with TRBD2. The CDR3 is 17 amino acids. CDR1 is LNHDA and CDR2 is SQIVND in the germline V gene (reference sequence). V lost 3 bases and J lost 0; bases outside the gene matches: 5. CDR3: CASSIPGLASSYNEQFF. The CDR3 DNA reads TGTGCCAGTAGTATTCCGGGACTAGCGAGCTCCTACAATGAGCAGTTCTTC.

CDR3 loop: CASSSGLNSPLHF. The CDR3 nucleotides are TGTGCCAGCAGCTCAGGGTTGAATTCACCCCTCCACTTT. The V and J genes are TRBV14 and TRBJ1-6, with a tentative D call TRBD1 (5 bases). CDR1 is SGHDN, CDR2 FVKESK, per germline. The length of the CDR3 is 13 residues. V lost 5 bases to trimming and J lost 7 bases, with 9 bases between them.

The chain carries TRBV6-6 and TRBJ2-3; D ambiguous. With 2 bases removed from V and 5 bases from J, the gap between germline ends came to 2 bases. The length of the CDR3 is 11 residues. CDR1 and CDR2 from the germline V gene are MNHNY and SVGAGI (reference sequence). The CDR3 is CASSYRDTQYF. CDR3 DNA: TGTGCCAGCAGTTACCGAGATACGCAGTATTTT.

This chain links TRBV6-6 with TRBJ1-5; TRBD1 is a possible D gene (6 bases). Per the germline V gene, CDR1 is MNHNY and CDR2 is SVGAGI (reference sequence). The CDR3 is 16 residues long. V was trimmed by 3 bases and J by 1 base, leaving 13 bases between them. CDR3 sequence (DNA): TGTGCCAGCAGTTATTCGGGACACTCAAGCAATCAGCCCCAGCATTTT. This gives the protein CASSYSGHSSNQPQHF.

V and J are TRBV7-2 and TRBJ2-5; D perhaps matches TRBD1 (6 bases). Per the germline V gene, CDR1 is SGHTA and CDR2 is FQGNSA. The CDR3 extends over 15 amino acids. V was shortened by 1 base and J by 2 bases, with 11 bases between the two germline ends. The CDR3 spells CASSLGSRGQETQYF. CDR3 coding DNA: TGTGCCAGCAGCTTAGGGAGCAGGGGACAAGAGACCCAGTACTTC.

The chain couples TRBV30 to TRBJ1-1, with D possibly matching TRBD1 (5 bases). The germline V and J ends were trimmed by 3 bases and 10 bases, with 15 bases remaining between them. Germline V gene lookup returns CDR1 GTSNPN and CDR2 SVGIG (reference sequence). The CDR3 loop spans 12 amino acids. The CDR3 DNA reads TGTGCCTGGAGGTCCTTGGGGCATACAGCTTTCTTT. Protein sequence: CAWRSLGHTAFF.